The clone carrying this T cell receptor (beta chain) was observed a single time. Its antigen is as yet unknown. The record originates from a study of blood T cells in healthy people across ages. The second PCR ran about 6 to 12 cycles with a sample-barcoded 5' primer and J-beta primers. Through a template-switch adaptor with 12 random nucleotides, each cDNA molecule received a tag. One entry per CDR3 protein, called by TCRdb with MiXCR from the 5' RACE reads. The sample shows hundreds of thousands of distinct CDR3 sequences, 56% of them seen only once. Germline values: CDR1 SNHLY, CDR2 FYNNEI. This CDR3 is 15 amino acids long. V lost 8 bases and J 2 bases, leaving 18 bases between the germline ends. Study results and limitations: Investigators treated diversity estimates from one million T cells as underestimates. Older individuals had lower TCR beta diversity per million T cells (the decline was roughly linear).

Healthy Russian Caucasian donors spanned ages about 6 to 95 years. The sequencing input was blood. The rearrangement uses TRBV2 and TRBJ1-1; perhaps TRBD1 as D (6 bases). The sequence was collected from a man aged 35 to 55 in good health. The CDR3 here is CASSSRGAANTEAFF. In DNA form, the CDR3 reads TGTGCCAGCTCTTCGAGGGGGGCAGCCAACACTGAAGCTTTCTTT.